The entry below gives a single TCR beta chain sequence along with its context. Methods used by the authors: Estimation of nucleated cell counts relied on the amplification of reference gene primers. TCRdb keeps only in-frame clones here, not all; method: immunoSEQ multiplex PCR. V and J calls and clone size are those listed in that table; D and trimming were worked out from the DNA. The sample has around 320,000 clones, approximately 85% seen once. The data originate from a study of blood T cell repertoires in COVID-19. In the study overall: COVID-19 samples, acute and convalescent, were from the United States, Italy and Spain. From T cells, B-cell-depleted T cells, or PBMCs came the material, which was cDNA or gDNA.

Germline V gene data show CDR1 as SQVTM and CDR2 as ANQGSEA. This CDR3 has 14 residues. V lost 4 bases and J lost 3, with 15 bases in between. Material: peripheral blood. The clonotype was recovered from a human donor in a cohort sampled during active COVID-19. The chain couples TRBV29-1 to TRBJ1-2; TRBD1 might be the D (5 bases). DNA for the CDR3: TGCAGCGTTGGCTCGGCAGGGCTACACTATGGCTACACCTTC. Its translation: CSVGSAGLHYGYTF.